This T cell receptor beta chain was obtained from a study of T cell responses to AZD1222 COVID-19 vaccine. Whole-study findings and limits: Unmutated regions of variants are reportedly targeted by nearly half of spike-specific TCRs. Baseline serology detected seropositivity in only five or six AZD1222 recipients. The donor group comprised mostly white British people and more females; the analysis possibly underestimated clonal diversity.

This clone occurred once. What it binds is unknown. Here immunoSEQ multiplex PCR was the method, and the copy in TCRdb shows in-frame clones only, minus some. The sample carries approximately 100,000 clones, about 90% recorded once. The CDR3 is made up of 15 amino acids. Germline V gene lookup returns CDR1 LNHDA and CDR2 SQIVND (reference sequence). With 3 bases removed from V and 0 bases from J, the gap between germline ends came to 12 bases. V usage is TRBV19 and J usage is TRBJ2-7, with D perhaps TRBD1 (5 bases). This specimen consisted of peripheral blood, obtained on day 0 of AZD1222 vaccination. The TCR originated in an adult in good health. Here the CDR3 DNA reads TGTGCCAGTAGTATTTTTAGGGGTTCCTCCTACGAGCAGTACTTC. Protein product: CASSIFRGSSYEQYF.